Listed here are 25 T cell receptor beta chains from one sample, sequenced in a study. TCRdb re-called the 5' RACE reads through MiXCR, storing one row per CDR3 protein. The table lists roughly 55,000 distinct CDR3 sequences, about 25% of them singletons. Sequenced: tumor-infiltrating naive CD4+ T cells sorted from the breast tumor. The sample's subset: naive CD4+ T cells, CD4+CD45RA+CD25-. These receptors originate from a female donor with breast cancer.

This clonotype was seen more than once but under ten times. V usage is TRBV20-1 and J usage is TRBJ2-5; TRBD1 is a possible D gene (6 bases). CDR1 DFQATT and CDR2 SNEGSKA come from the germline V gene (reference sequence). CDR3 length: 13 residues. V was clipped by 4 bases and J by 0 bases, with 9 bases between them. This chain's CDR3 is CSAKQGYQETQYF. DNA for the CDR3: TGCAGTGCTAAACAGGGCTACCAAGAGACCCAGTACTTC.

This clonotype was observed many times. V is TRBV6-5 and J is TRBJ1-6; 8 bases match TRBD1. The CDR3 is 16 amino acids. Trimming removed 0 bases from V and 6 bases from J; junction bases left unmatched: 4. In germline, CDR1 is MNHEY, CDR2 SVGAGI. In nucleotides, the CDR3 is TGTGCCAGCAGTTACTCCAGACAGGGGTCTAATTCACCCCTCCACTTT. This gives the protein CASSYSRQGSNSPLHF.

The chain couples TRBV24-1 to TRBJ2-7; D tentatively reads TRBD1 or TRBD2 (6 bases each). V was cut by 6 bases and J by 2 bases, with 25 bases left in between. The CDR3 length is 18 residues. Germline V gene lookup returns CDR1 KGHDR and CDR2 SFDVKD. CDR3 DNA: TGTGCCACCAGTAGGGGGGTTTGGCTACCGCGAAGGACCTACGAGCAGTACTTC. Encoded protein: CATSRGVWLPRRTYEQYF.

The CDR3 here is CASSLDGGGFNEQFF. Written as DNA, the CDR3 is TGTGCCAGCAGCCTCGACGGGGGAGGATTCAATGAGCAGTTCTTC. The rearrangement joins TRBV5-4 to TRBJ2-1; possibly TRBD2 for D (6 bases). From germline, CDR1 is SGHNT and CDR2 YYREEE (reference sequence). CDR3 size: 15 residues. Trimming left V 4 bases short and J 6 bases short, with 17 bases between.

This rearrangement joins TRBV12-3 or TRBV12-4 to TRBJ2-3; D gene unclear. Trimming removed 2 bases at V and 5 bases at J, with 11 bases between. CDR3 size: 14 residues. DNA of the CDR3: TGTGCCAGCAGTTTAAAAGGGTCCGGAGATACGCAGTATTTT. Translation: CASSLKGSGDTQYF.

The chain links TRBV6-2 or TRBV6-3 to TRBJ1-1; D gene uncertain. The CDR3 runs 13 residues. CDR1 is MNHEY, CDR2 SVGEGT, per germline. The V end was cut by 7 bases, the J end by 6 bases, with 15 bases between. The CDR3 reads CASTMTQVAEAFF. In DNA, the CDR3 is TGTGCCAGCACGATGACCCAGGTGGCTGAAGCTTTCTTT.

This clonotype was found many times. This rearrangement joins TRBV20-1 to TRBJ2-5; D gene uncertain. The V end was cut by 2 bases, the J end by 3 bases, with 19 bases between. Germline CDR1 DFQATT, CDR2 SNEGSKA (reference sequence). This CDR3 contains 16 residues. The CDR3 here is CSARRPRAGSEETQYF. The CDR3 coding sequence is TGCAGTGCTAGACGACCCCGGGCCGGGTCAGAAGAGACCCAGTACTTC.

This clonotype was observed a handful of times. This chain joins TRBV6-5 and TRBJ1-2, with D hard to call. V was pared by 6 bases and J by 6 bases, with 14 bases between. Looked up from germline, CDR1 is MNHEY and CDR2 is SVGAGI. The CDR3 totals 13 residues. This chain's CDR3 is CASRRELRNGYTF. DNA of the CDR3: TGTGCCAGCAGACGGGAGCTCCGCAATGGCTACACCTTC.

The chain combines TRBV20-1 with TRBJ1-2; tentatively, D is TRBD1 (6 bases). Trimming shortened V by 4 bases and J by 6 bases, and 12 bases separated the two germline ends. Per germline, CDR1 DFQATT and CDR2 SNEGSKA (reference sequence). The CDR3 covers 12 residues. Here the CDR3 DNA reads TGCAGTGCTAATGGGGGGCTTGATGGCTACACCTTC. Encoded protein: CSANGGLDGYTF.

CDR3 protein: CATTLRPRGEVDTQYF. CDR3 sequence (DNA): TGTGCCACCACCTTAAGGCCGCGGGGGGAGGTAGATACGCAGTATTTT. The chain combines TRBV7-2 with TRBJ2-3; TRBD2 matches at 8 bases. The CDR3 totals 16 residues. Germline CDR1 and CDR2: SGHTA and FQGNSA. Trimming removed 10 bases from V and 5 bases from J; junction bases left unmatched: 17. The full variable domain, its missing parts supplied by reference TRBV7-2 and TRBJ2-3, is GAGVSQSPSNKVTEKGKDVELRCDPISGHTALYWYRQSLGQGLEFLIYFQGNSAPDKSGLPSDRFSAERTGGSVSTLTIQRTQQEDSAVYLCATTLRPRGEVDTQYFGPGTRLTVL.

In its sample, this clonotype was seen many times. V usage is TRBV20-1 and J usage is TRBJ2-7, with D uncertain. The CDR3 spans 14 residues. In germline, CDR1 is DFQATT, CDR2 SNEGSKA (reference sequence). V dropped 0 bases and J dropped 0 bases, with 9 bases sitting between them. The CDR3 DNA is TGCAGTGCTAGAGATGAGGCCAGCTCCTACGAGCAGTACTTC. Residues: CSARDEASSYEQYF.

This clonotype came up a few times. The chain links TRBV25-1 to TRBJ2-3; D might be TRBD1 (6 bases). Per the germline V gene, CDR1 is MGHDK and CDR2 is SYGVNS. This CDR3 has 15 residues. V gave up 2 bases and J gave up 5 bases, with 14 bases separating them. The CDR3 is CASSEQGRGIDTQYF. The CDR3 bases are TGTGCCAGCAGTGAACAGGGCAGGGGAATAGATACGCAGTATTTT.

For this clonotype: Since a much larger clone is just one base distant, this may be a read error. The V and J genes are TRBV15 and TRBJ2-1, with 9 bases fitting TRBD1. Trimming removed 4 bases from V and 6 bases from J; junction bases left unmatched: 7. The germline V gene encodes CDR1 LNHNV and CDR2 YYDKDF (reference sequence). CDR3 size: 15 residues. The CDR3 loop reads CATSKKGQGRNEQFF. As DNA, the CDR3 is TGTGCCACCAGCAAAAAGGGACAGGGACGCAATGAGCAGTTCTTC.

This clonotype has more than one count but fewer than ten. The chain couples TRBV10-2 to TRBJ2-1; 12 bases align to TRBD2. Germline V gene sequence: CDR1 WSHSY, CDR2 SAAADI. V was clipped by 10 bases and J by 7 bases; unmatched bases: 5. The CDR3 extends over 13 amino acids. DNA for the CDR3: TGCGCCACCTCGACTAGCGGGAGTAATGAGCAGTTCTTC. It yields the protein CATSTSGSNEQFF.

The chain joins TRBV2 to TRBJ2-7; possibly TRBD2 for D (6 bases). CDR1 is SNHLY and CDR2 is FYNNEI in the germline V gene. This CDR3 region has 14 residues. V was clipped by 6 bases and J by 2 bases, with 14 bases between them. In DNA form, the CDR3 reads TGTGCCAGCAGCCCCCTCGCTAGCGCCTACGAGCAGTACTTC. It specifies CASSPLASAYEQYF. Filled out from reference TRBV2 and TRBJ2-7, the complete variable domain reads EPEVTQTPSHQVTQMGQEVILRCVPISNHLYFYWYRQILGQKVEFLVSFYNNEISEKSEIFDDQFSVERPDGSNFTLKIRSTKLEDSAMYFCASSPLASAYEQYFGPGTRLTVT.

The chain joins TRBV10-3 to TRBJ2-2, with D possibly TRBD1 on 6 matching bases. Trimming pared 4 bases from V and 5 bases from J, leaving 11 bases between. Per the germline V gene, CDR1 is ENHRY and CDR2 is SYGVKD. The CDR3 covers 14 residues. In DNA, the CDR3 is TGTGCCATCAGTGGACTCGGGACAACCGGGGAGCTGTTTTTT. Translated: CAISGLGTTGELFF.

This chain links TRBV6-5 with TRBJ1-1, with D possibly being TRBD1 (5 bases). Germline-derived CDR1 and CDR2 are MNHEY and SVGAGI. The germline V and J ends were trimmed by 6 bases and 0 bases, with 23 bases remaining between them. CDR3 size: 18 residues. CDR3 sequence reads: CASSLRSGFSHMNTEAFF. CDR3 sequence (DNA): TGTGCCAGCAGCTTAAGATCAGGGTTCTCACACATGAACACTGAAGCTTTCTTT.

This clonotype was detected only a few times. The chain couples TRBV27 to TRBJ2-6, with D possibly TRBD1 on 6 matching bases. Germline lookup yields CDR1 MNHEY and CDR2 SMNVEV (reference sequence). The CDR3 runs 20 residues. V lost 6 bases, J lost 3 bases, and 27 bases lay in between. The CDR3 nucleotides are TGTGCCAGCAGAACCGAAGGGACAAGTCTCTCATCCTTTGGGGCCAACGTCCTGACTTTC. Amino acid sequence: CASRTEGTSLSSFGANVLTF.

This CDR3 is CSVMAGTDIGEAQYF. As DNA, the CDR3 is TGCAGTGTGATGGCCGGGACCGACATCGGGGAGGCCCAGTACTTC. The genes are TRBV20-1 and TRBJ2-5; D perhaps matches TRBD2 (6 bases). Trimming stripped 7 bases from V and 9 bases from J, with 27 bases between. CDR1 and CDR2 from the germline V gene are DFQATT and SNEGSKA (reference sequence). This CDR3 contains 15 residues.

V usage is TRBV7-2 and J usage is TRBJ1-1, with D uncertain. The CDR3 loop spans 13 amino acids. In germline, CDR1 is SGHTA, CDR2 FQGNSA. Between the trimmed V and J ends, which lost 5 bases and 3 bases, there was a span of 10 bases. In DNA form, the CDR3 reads TGTGCCAGCAGCCCAGGACCATACACTGAAGCTTTCTTT. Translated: CASSPGPYTEAFF.

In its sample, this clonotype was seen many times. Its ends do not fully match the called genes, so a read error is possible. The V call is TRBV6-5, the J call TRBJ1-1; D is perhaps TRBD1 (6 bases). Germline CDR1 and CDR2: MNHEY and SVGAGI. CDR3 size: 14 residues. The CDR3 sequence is CASSDSDRSTEAFF. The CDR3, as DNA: TGTGCCAGCAGTGACTCCGACAGGTCCACTGAAGCTTTCTTT.

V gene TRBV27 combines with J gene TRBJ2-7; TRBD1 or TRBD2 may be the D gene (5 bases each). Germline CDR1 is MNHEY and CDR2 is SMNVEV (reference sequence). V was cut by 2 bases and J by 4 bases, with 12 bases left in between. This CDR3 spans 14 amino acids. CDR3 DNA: TGTGCCAGCAGTTTAACGGGGACCTTATACGAGCAGTACTTC. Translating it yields CASSLTGTLYEQYF.

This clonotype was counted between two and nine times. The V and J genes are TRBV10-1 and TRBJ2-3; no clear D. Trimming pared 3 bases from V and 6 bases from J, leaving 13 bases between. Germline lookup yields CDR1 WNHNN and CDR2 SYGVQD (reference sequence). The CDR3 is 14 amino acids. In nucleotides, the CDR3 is TGCGCCAGCAGTGACGCGGCTCCCAGGGATACGCAGTATTTT. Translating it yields CASSDAAPRDTQYF.

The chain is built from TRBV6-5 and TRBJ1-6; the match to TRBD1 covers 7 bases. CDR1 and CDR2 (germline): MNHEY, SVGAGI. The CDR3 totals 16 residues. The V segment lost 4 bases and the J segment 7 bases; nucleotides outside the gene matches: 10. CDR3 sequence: CASSFSGTEGNSPLHF. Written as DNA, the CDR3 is TGTGCCAGCAGTTTCTCCGGGACAGAAGGCAATTCACCCCTCCACTTT.

CDR3 residues: CSARDQTSLIYEQYF. CDR3 nucleotides: TGCAGTGCTAGAGATCAGACTAGCCTTATCTACGAGCAGTACTTC. V and J are TRBV20-1 and TRBJ2-7; TRBD2 matches at 7 bases. This CDR3 has 15 residues. Per the germline V gene, CDR1 is DFQATT and CDR2 is SNEGSKA (reference sequence). V shed 0 bases, J shed 3 bases, and the junction held 8 bases outside the gene matches.